The sequence of this T cell receptor (beta chain) was determined in a study of T cells in Graves' hyperthyroidism and ophthalmopathy. The study's findings and limits: In the blood, most expanded thyroid clonotypes above 0.001 appeared as well.

From RNA transcripts, TCR beta CDR3 regions were amplified. With the HTBI primer set, the TCR CDR3 went through a first round of RT-PCR. TCRdb itself ran the multiplex PCR reads through MiXCR, one entry per CDR3 protein. This sample has over 500,000 distinct CDR3 sequences; 15% to 20% occur once, and the top ten carry 25% to 30%. Germline CDR1 MNHEY, CDR2 SVGAGI. CDR3 size: 16 residues. Trimming removed 2 bases at V and 2 bases at J, with 13 bases between. This clonotype was observed a handful of times. Its antigen is not known. Ophthalmopathy patients had moderate-to-severe active disease, CAS ≥3, NOSPECS ≥4, and disease duration under 3 months. Diagnosis rested on symptoms, serum thyroxine and TRAb, thyroid ultrasound, and orbital computed tomography.

The specimen sequenced was blood. This receptor was taken from a woman in her twenties or thirties with Graves' ophthalmopathy. The chain combines TRBV6-5 with TRBJ1-5; the D gene is possibly TRBD1 (5 bases). In DNA, the CDR3 is TGTGCCAGCAGTTACGGGCAGGGAGGAGGCAATCAGCCCCAGCATTTT. It translates to CASSYGQGGGNQPQHF.